These T cell receptor beta chains were read from a single sample in a study of CD8+ T cells in alopecia areata. Assay: immunoSEQ multiplex PCR; the TCRdb copy retains only in-frame clones and omits some. The profile shows 200,000 to 250,000 clones, about three fifths of them singletons. The sample consisted of CD4+ T cells sorted from blood, taken at week 4, from a patient treated with tofacitinib. These receptors came from a human donor with alopecia areata. CDR3s include the opening cysteine and the closing phenylalanine or tryptophan. Each record gives: J gene, V gene, clone size, D gene, CDR3 DNA, CDR3 protein. A D gene is named only where the DNA matches it firmly. Rows give clone size only sometimes, using once, few, many, or a class for an expanded clone.

j_call: TRBJ2-4; v_call: TRBV29-1; clone_size: few; d_call: TRBD1; cdr3_nt: TGCAGCGTTGAGATGTGGATGGCAGGGGGCGAAAACATTCAGTACTTC; cdr3_aa: CSVEMWMAGGENIQYF
j_call: TRBJ2-7; v_call: TRBV10-3; clone_size: NA; d_call: NA; cdr3_nt: TGTGCCATCAGAGAGGTAGTCGCATCCTACGAGCAGTACTTC; cdr3_aa: CAIREVVASYEQYF
j_call: TRBJ2-3; v_call: TRBV7-2; clone_size: NA; d_call: NA; cdr3_nt: TGTGCCAGCAGCTCACTGCGGGGAGGCACAGATACGCAGTATTTT; cdr3_aa: CASSSLRGGTDTQYF
j_call: TRBJ1-2; v_call: TRBV5-4; clone_size: NA; d_call: NA; cdr3_nt: TGTGCCAGCAGCTTGAGTATGAGGGATGGCTACACCTTC; cdr3_aa: CASSLSMRDGYTF
j_call: TRBJ1-1; v_call: TRBV6-5; clone_size: few; d_call: NA; cdr3_nt: TGTGCCAGCAGTTACTCGATACCGTCGAACACTGAAGCTTTCTTT; cdr3_aa: CASSYSIPSNTEAFF
j_call: TRBJ1-2; v_call: TRBV7-9; clone_size: NA; d_call: TRBD1; cdr3_nt: TGTGCCAGCAGCGACAGGGGACTTAACTATGGCTACACCTTC; cdr3_aa: CASSDRGLNYGYTF
j_call: TRBJ2-1; v_call: TRBV7-2; clone_size: NA; d_call: NA; cdr3_nt: TGTGCCAGCAGCTTCGCATCTAGCACCTACAATGAGCAGTTCTTC; cdr3_aa: CASSFASSTYNEQFF
j_call: TRBJ2-5; v_call: TRBV5-1; clone_size: few; d_call: NA; cdr3_nt: TGCGCCAGCAGCTTTCAAGAGACCCAGTACTTC; cdr3_aa: CASSFQETQYF
j_call: TRBJ2-7; v_call: TRBV29-1; clone_size: once; d_call: NA; cdr3_nt: TGCAGCGCCCGTGTGCCTTACGAGCAGTACTTC; cdr3_aa: CSARVPYEQYF
j_call: TRBJ1-4; v_call: TRBV7-9; clone_size: NA; d_call: NA; cdr3_nt: TGTGCCAGCAGCTTAGGAGGCGGGGATGAAAAACTGTTTTTT; cdr3_aa: CASSLGGGDEKLFF
j_call: TRBJ2-1; v_call: TRBV11-3; clone_size: once; d_call: TRBD1; cdr3_nt: TGTGCCAGCAGCTTAGGGACAGGGAATGAGCAGTTCTTC; cdr3_aa: CASSLGTGNEQFF
j_call: TRBJ2-1; v_call: TRBV29-1; clone_size: few; d_call: TRBD1; cdr3_nt: TGCAGCGTTGTCCCAGGGGGCAATGAGCAGTTCTTC; cdr3_aa: CSVVPGGNEQFF
j_call: TRBJ1-6; v_call: TRBV2; clone_size: NA; d_call: TRBD1; cdr3_nt: TGTGCCAGCAACTTAGGGGGCGCGCGAGGATTGCCCCTCCACTTT; cdr3_aa: CASNLGGARGLPLHF
j_call: TRBJ2-7; v_call: TRBV30; clone_size: NA; d_call: NA; cdr3_nt: TGTGCCTGGAGTAGGGGGACATACGAGCAGTACTTC; cdr3_aa: CAWSRGTYEQYF
j_call: TRBJ1-2; v_call: TRBV11-2; clone_size: once; d_call: NA; cdr3_nt: TGTGCCAGCAGCCTTGACATAATCGGCGGCTACACCTTC; cdr3_aa: CASSLDIIGGYTF
j_call: TRBJ2-6; v_call: TRBV5-6; clone_size: NA; d_call: NA; cdr3_nt: TGTGCCAGCAGCTTGGGGACATTTGGGGCCAACGTCCTGACTTTC; cdr3_aa: CASSLGTFGANVLTF
j_call: TRBJ2-7; v_call: TRBV6-5; clone_size: NA; d_call: NA; cdr3_nt: TGTGCCAGCGGCGGCGCCAGGAAGAGAGGGGAGCAGTACTTC; cdr3_aa: CASGGARKRGEQYF
j_call: TRBJ2-3; v_call: TRBV7-2; clone_size: NA; d_call: TRBD2; cdr3_nt: TGTGCCAGCAGCCCGCGGGGGAGCACAGATACGCAGTATTTT; cdr3_aa: CASSPRGSTDTQYF
j_call: TRBJ2-7; v_call: TRBV2; clone_size: once; d_call: TRBD1; cdr3_nt: TGTGCCAGCAGGCAACAGGGGGTCTCTGGCGAGCAGTACTTC; cdr3_aa: CASRQQGVSGEQYF
j_call: TRBJ2-1; v_call: TRBV29-1; clone_size: once; d_call: TRBD2; cdr3_nt: TGCAGCATATCGGTGAGCGGGGGGGCCTTTTCCAATGAGCAGTTCTTC; cdr3_aa: CSISVSGGAFSNEQFF
j_call: TRBJ2-2; v_call: TRBV2; clone_size: NA; d_call: NA; cdr3_nt: TGTGCCAGCAGACGAGAGGGGGGAAGCACCGGGGAGCTGTTTTTT; cdr3_aa: CASRREGGSTGELFF
j_call: TRBJ2-3; v_call: TRBV29-1; clone_size: NA; d_call: NA; cdr3_nt: TGCAGCTCCCTGACCACAGATACGCAGTATTTT; cdr3_aa: CSSLTTDTQYF
j_call: TRBJ2-3; v_call: TRBV5-6; clone_size: few; d_call: NA; cdr3_nt: TGTGCCAGCAGCCGGGAGCCTCTGGCTCAGTATTTT; cdr3_aa: CASSREPLAQYF
j_call: TRBJ1-3; v_call: TRBV29-1; clone_size: few; d_call: TRBD1; cdr3_nt: TGCAGCGTTACAACAGGGGCTGGAAACACCATATATTTT; cdr3_aa: CSVTTGAGNTIYF
j_call: TRBJ2-1; v_call: TRBV4-2; clone_size: few; d_call: TRBD1; cdr3_nt: TGTGCCAGCAGCCAAGATCCCCCGGGACAGCGGAACAATGAGCAGTTCTTC; cdr3_aa: CASSQDPPGQRNNEQFF
j_call: TRBJ1-1; v_call: TRBV30; clone_size: NA; d_call: NA; cdr3_nt: TGTGCCTGGAGGGACGCGAGGGAGGGAGCTTTCTTT; cdr3_aa: CAWRDAREGAFF
j_call: TRBJ2-2; v_call: TRBV12-5; clone_size: few; d_call: NA; cdr3_nt: TGTGCTAGTGTCCCTCCCGTCCCGGACGGGGAGCTGTTTTTT; cdr3_aa: CASVPPVPDGELFF